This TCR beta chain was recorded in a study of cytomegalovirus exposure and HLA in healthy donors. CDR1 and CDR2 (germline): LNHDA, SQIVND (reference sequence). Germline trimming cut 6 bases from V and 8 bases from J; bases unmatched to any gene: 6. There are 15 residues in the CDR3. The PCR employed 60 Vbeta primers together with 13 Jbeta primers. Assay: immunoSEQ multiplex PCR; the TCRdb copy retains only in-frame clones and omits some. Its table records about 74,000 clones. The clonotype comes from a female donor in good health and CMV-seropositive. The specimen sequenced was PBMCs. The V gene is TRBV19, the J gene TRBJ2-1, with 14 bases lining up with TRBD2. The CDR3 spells CASSRGTSGSDEQFF. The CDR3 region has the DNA TGTGCCAGTAGCAGAGGGACTAGCGGGAGCGATGAGCAGTTCTTC.